The present T cell receptor beta chain was sequenced within a study of cytomegalovirus exposure and HLA in healthy donors. This CDR3 region has 14 residues. The junction had 4 bases not matched to a gene; V was cut back by 5 bases and J by 1 base. Germline V gives CDR1 SGHAT, CDR2 FQNNGV. A note on this clone: Its cognate antigen is unknown.

At collection, donors were nominally healthy, but unrecorded immune exposures were probable. PCR used 60 Vbeta primers and 13 Jbeta primers. Profiling relied on immunoSEQ multiplex PCR, and the TCRdb table lists in-frame clones only, not all of them. The sample contains about 110,000 clones, about 90% of which appear only once. Points from the study as a whole: In a later analysis, donors in an Asian-associated ancestry cluster reportedly had fewer N-insertions in productive TCRs than the cohort mean. Per a later analysis, 18,000 or so TCR beta sequences showed association with HLA alleles at 0.05 false discovery rate. Because they were indistinguishable, some V segments, including TRBV6-2 and TRBV6-3, were excluded.

The chain is built from TRBV11-2 and TRBJ2-5, with TRBD1 matching 7 bases. The sequenced sample consisted of PBMCs. The clonotype was recovered from a man aged 40-50 years in good health and CMV-seronegative. In DNA, the CDR3 is TGTGCCAGCAGCATTGGGACAGTCCAAGAGACCCAGTACTTC. It is translated as CASSIGTVQETQYF.